The next 25 T cell receptor beta chains were all read from a single sample in a study of blood T cell repertoires in COVID-19. Repertoires were generated with immunoSEQ multiplex PCR, while TCRdb's copy carries only in-frame clones and drops some. Of some 170,000 clones listed, 78% were seen once; the top ten hold roughly 17%. Sequencing was done on a sample of PBMCs or T cells enriched from blood (not recorded which). The source of these receptors is a woman aged 50 to 65 who had recovered from COVID-19.

The V and J genes are TRBV27 and TRBJ1-5; weak D call: TRBD1 (6 bases). This CDR3 has 14 residues. Germline CDR1 is MNHEY and CDR2 is SMNVEV (reference sequence). V was shortened by 8 bases and J by 2 bases, with 13 bases between the two germline ends. The CDR3 DNA sequence: TGTGCCAGCGCCGGGGGGGCGGGCAATCAGCCCCAGCATTTT. Residues: CASAGGAGNQPQHF.

CDR3: CASSPSGGEQYF. In DNA form, the CDR3 reads TGTGCCAGCAGTCCCTCAGGGGGCGAGCAGTACTTC. The chain couples TRBV3-1 (or the pseudogene TRBV3-2) to TRBJ2-7, with 7 bases matching TRBD1. J was trimmed by 6 bases and V by 6 bases; bases with no gene match: 5. The CDR3 contains 12 residues. The germline CDR1 and CDR2 sequences are LGHDT and YNNKEL (reference sequence).

This chain links TRBV2 with TRBJ2-7; 8 bases fit TRBD1. Per germline, CDR1 SNHLY and CDR2 FYNNEI. With 2 bases clipped from V and 9 bases from J, the junction kept 9 bases outside the gene matches. The length of the CDR3 is 14 residues. The CDR3, as DNA: TGTGCCAGCAGTGAAACAGGGGGGAGTTTTTGGCAGTACTTC. This translates into CASSETGGSFWQYF.

The sample holds a few counts of this clone. The chain has TRBV3-1 (or the pseudogene TRBV3-2) and TRBJ2-2, with unresolved D. Germline assignment: CDR1 LGHDT and CDR2 YNNKEL (reference sequence). The CDR3 has 12 residues. V was pared by 3 bases and J by 6 bases, with 5 bases between. Written as DNA, the CDR3 is TGTGCCAGCAGCCAGACTCCCGGGGAGCTGTTTTTT. Its protein product is CASSQTPGELFF.

The chain links TRBV28 to TRBJ1-5; D ambiguous. Trimming stripped 6 bases from V and 4 bases from J, with 13 bases between. This CDR3 has 14 residues. Germline V gene lookup returns CDR1 MDHEN and CDR2 SYDVKM. The CDR3 coding sequence is TGTGCCAGCAGCCCTCTAGCTGGAAATCAGCCCCAGCATTTT. As protein: CASSPLAGNQPQHF.

The chain combines TRBV4-1 with TRBJ1-1; D is possibly TRBD1 (6 bases). CDR3 length: 15 residues. Germline values: CDR1 MGHRA, CDR2 YSYEKL. Trimming cost V 2 bases and J 1 base, with 11 bases left between them. CDR3 sequence (DNA): TGCGCCAGCAGCCAATCTGGGGGCCGGAACACTGAAGCTTTCTTT. Encoded protein: CASSQSGGRNTEAFF.

Many counts were recorded for this clone. This rearrangement joins TRBV27 to TRBJ2-1; 8 positions agree with TRBD2. The CDR3 covers 14 residues. Unmatched junction bases numbered 4, after V lost 6 bases and J lost 3 bases. Germline CDR1 reads MNHEY; CDR2 reads SMNVEV (reference sequence). The CDR3, as DNA: TGTGCCAGCAGCTCCGGGACTAGCTACAATGAGCAGTTCTTC. Translated, it gives CASSSGTSYNEQFF.

V usage is TRBV28 and J usage is TRBJ2-3; 8 nucleotides line up with TRBD2. Looked up from germline, CDR1 is MDHEN and CDR2 is SYDVKM. The ends lost 2 bases at V and 4 bases at J; junction bases unmatched: 5. The CDR3 runs to 15 residues. The chain's CDR3 is CASSLPGGGADTQYF. DNA for the CDR3: TGTGCCAGCAGTTTACCGGGAGGGGGGGCAGATACGCAGTATTTT.

This clone was detected only once. The chain has TRBV7-2 and TRBJ1-6; D unresolved. Germline V gene data show CDR1 as SGHTA and CDR2 as FQGNSA. This CDR3 contains 14 residues. V was trimmed by 5 bases and J by 13 bases, leaving 18 bases between them. This chain's CDR3 is CASSKPNELSPLHF. The CDR3 DNA sequence: TGTGCCAGCAGCAAACCTAACGAATTGTCGCCCCTCCACTTT.

This clone was counted between two and nine times. Other DNA sequences in this specimen translate into the identical CDR3. The chain is built from TRBV5-1 and TRBJ2-1; the match to TRBD1 covers 7 bases. Germline-derived CDR1 and CDR2 are SGHRS and YFSETQ. This CDR3 is 14 amino acids long. Germline trimming cut 0 bases from V and 5 bases from J; bases unmatched to any gene: 2. DNA of the CDR3: TGCGCCAGCAGCTTGGTTGGACAGGACAATGAGCAGTTCTTC. Protein sequence: CASSLVGQDNEQFF.

This clone was picked up one time. V gene TRBV5-4 combines with J gene TRBJ2-3; tentatively, D is TRBD1 (6 bases). Deletions cut 4 bases from V and 2 bases from J, with 14 bases between. Germline-derived CDR1 and CDR2 are SGHNT and YYREEE (reference sequence). There are 15 residues in the CDR3. The CDR3 nucleotides read TGTGCCAGCAGCCCCAAGGGGGAAAACACAGATACGCAGTATTTT. Translated: CASSPKGENTDTQYF.

This clone has only a few counts. The chain combines TRBV10-1 with TRBJ1-1; D may be TRBD1 (6 bases). Germline V gene lookup returns CDR1 WNHNN and CDR2 SYGVQD (reference sequence). V gave up 8 bases and J gave up 3 bases, with 19 bases separating them. This CDR3 contains 15 residues. The CDR3 reads CASRMGPEGDTEAFF. The DNA for the CDR3 is TGCGCCAGCCGGATGGGTCCCGAGGGGGACACTGAAGCTTTCTTT.

This clone was detected once. The gene calls are TRBV9 and TRBJ2-1; D unclear. The germline gives CDR1 SGDLS, CDR2 YYNGEE. V dropped 0 bases and J dropped 4 bases, with 11 bases sitting between them. The CDR3 consists of 15 residues. For the CDR3, the DNA is TGTGCCAGCAGCGTAGATGGCAGGCCATACAATGAGCAGTTCTTC. The encoded protein is CASSVDGRPYNEQFF.

CDR3 sequence reads: CASSSPDWTTYGYTF. The CDR3 region has the DNA TGTGCCAGTAGTAGCCCCGACTGGACTACTTATGGCTACACCTTC. The J gene is TRBJ1-2, the V gene TRBV19, with D unresolved. Germline V gives CDR1 LNHDA, CDR2 SQIVND (reference sequence). V lost 4 bases and J lost 5, with 17 bases in between. The CDR3 totals 15 residues.

This chain links TRBV7-8 with TRBJ2-7; TRBD2 matches 14 bases. The V and J ends lost 5 bases and 4 bases, in that order; junction bases with no gene match: 4. This CDR3 contains 15 residues. The V gene's germline CDR1 is SGHVS and CDR2 FQNEAQ. DNA for the CDR3: TGTGCCAGCAGCATCCGACTAGCGGGAGGGTACGAGCAGTACTTC. This encodes CASSIRLAGGYEQYF.

The chain links TRBV28 to TRBJ1-2; maybe TRBD1 (5 bases). From germline, CDR1 is MDHEN and CDR2 SYDVKM. V lost 5 bases and J lost 8, with 9 bases in between. This CDR3 spans 11 amino acids. The CDR3 is CASSPGLGYTF. CDR3 in DNA: TGTGCCAGCAGTCCAGGGTTAGGCTACACCTTC.

The chain uses TRBV6-6 and TRBJ2-7; 7 nucleotides agree with TRBD1. CDR3 length: 16 residues. The germline V gene has CDR1 MNHNY and CDR2 SVGAGI (reference sequence). V gave up 6 bases and J gave up 1 base; unmatched junction bases: 12. CDR3 nucleotide sequence: TGTGCCAGCAGGGGGTCCGGACAGGTCTCATCCTACGAGCAGTACTTC. The encoded protein is CASRGSGQVSSYEQYF.

This chain links TRBV6-6 with TRBJ2-2, with D perhaps matching TRBD1 (6 bases). Trimming removed 6 bases from V and 2 bases from J, with 13 bases in between. The CDR3 is made up of 15 amino acids. Germline CDR1 reads MNHNY; CDR2 reads SVGAGI (reference sequence). The CDR3: CASSLRQDNTGELFF. DNA of the CDR3: TGTGCCAGCAGCCTCCGACAGGACAACACCGGGGAGCTGTTTTTT.

The chain employs TRBV11-3 and TRBJ2-1, with 14 bases aligning to TRBD2. Trimming at V came to 5 bases and at J to 8 bases, leaving 5 bases not matched to a gene. The CDR3 extends over 15 amino acids. Germline CDR1 reads SGHNT; CDR2 reads YENEEA. The CDR3 nucleotides read TGTGCCAGCAGCCGGGGACTAGCGGGAGTAGATGAGCAGTTCTTC. Amino acid sequence: CASSRGLAGVDEQFF.

Points on this clone: The identical CDR3 is also encoded by other nucleotide sequences in the sample. V and J are TRBV19 and TRBJ1-2; 7 nucleotides match TRBD1. The junction had 3 bases not matched to a gene; V was cut back by 5 bases and J by 3 bases. From germline, CDR1 is LNHDA and CDR2 SQIVND (reference sequence). This CDR3 comprises 13 residues. CDR3 nucleotides: TGTGCCAGTAGTGTCACAGGGGACTATGGCTACACCTTC. Amino acids: CASSVTGDYGYTF.

V and J are TRBV5-1 and TRBJ1-6; possible D gene TRBD1, 5 bases. Germline V CDR1 and CDR2: SGHRS, YFSETQ. The CDR3 is 12 amino acids. The CDR3 sequence: CVGGANNSPLHF. In DNA, the CDR3 is TGCGTGGGAGGGGCGAATAATTCACCCCTCCACTTT.

This clone was recorded only once. Written as DNA, the CDR3 is TGTGCCAGCAGCTTAGGGAGCAGGTGGAATAGCAATCAGCCCCAGCATTTT. Translation gives CASSLGSRWNSNQPQHF. This chain links TRBV13 with TRBJ1-5; no reliable D call. CDR1 PRHDT and CDR2 FYEKMQ come from the germline V gene (reference sequence). The CDR3 extends over 17 amino acids. Trimming pared 0 bases from V and 0 bases from J, leaving 12 bases between.

The chain recombines TRBV7-9 with TRBJ2-3; maybe TRBD1 (6 bases). Trimming removed 2 bases at V and 6 bases at J, with 15 bases between. This CDR3 is 15 amino acids long. CDR1 SEHNR and CDR2 FQNEAQ come from the germline V gene (reference sequence). CDR3 sequence (DNA): TGTGCCAGCAGCTTACATGGACAGACCTCGGATACGCAGTATTTT. It encodes CASSLHGQTSDTQYF.

This clone was found once. The rearrangement uses TRBV5-1 and TRBJ1-1, with D unresolved. V was cut by 0 bases and J by 0 bases, with 9 bases left in between. The CDR3 covers 15 residues. Per germline, CDR1 SGHRS and CDR2 YFSETQ. The CDR3 loop reads CASSLEGAMNTEAFF. DNA for the CDR3: TGCGCCAGCAGCTTGGAGGGAGCTATGAACACTGAAGCTTTCTTT.

The V and J genes are TRBV2 and TRBJ1-2; TRBD1 is a possible D gene (5 bases). Germline V gene data show CDR1 as SNHLY and CDR2 as FYNNEI. V was pared by 2 bases and J by 8 bases, with 15 bases between. The CDR3 is 14 residues long. CDR3 nucleotides: TGTGCCAGCAGTGAATTAGGGGACTCGGGGGGCTACACCTTC. Its protein is CASSELGDSGGYTF.